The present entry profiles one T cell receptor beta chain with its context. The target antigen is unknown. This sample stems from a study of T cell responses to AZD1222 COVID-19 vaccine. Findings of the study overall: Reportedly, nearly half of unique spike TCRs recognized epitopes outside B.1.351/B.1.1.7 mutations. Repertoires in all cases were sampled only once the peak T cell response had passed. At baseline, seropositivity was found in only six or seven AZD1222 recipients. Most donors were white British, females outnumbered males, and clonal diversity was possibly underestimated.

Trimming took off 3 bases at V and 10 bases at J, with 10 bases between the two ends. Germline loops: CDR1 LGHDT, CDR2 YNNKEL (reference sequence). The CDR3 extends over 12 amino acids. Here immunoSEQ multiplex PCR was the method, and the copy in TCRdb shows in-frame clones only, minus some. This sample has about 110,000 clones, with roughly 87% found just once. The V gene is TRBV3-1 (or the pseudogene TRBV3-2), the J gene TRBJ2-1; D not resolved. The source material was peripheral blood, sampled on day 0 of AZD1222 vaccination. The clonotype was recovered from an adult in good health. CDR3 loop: CASSQLWGEQFF. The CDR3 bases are TGTGCCAGCAGCCAGTTGTGGGGAGAGCAGTTCTTC.